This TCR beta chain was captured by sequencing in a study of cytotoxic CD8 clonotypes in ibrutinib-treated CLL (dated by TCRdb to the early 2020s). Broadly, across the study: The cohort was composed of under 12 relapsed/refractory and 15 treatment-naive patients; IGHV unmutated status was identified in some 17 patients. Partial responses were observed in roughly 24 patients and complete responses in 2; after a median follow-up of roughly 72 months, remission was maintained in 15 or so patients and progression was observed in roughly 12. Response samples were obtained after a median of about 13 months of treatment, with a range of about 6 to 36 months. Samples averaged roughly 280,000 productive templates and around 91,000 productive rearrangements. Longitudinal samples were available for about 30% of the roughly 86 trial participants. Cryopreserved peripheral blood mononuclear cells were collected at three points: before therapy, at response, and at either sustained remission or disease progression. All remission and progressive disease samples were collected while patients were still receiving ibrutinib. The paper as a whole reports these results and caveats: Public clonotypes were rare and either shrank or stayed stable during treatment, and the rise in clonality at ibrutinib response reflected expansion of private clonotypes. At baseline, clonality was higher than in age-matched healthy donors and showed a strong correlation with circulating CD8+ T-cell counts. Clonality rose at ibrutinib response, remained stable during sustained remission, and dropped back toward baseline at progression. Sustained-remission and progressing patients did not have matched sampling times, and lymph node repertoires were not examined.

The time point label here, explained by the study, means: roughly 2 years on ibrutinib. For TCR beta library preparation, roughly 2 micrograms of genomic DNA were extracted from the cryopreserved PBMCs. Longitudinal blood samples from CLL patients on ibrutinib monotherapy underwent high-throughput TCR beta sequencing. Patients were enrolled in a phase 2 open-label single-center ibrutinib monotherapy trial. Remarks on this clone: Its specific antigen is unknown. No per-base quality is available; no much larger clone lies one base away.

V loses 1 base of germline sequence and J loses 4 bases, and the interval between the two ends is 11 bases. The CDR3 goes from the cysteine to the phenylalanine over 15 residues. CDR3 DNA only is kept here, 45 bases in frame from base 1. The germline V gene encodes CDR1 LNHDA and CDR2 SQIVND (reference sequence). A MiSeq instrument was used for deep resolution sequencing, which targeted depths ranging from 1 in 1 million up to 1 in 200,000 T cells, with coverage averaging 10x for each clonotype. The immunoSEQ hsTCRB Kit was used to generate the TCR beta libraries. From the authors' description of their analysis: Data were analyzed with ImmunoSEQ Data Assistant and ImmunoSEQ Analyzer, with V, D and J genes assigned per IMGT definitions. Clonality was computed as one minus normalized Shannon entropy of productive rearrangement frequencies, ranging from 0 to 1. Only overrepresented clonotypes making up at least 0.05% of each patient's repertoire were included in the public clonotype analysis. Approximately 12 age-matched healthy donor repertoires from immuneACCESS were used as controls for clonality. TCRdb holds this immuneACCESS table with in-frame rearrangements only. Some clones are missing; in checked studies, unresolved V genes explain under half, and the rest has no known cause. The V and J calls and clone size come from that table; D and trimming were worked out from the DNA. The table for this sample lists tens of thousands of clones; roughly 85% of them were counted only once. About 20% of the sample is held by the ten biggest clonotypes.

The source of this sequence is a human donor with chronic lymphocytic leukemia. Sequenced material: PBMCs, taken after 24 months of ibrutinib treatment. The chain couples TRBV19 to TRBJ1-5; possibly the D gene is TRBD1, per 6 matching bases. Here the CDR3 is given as CASSIGTVTNQPQHF. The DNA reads TGTGCCAGTAGTATAGGGACAGTCACGAATCAGCCCCAGCATTTT. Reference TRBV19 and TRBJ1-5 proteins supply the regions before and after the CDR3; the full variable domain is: DGGITQSPKYLFRKEGQNVTLSCEQNLNHDAMYWYRQDPGQGLRLIYYSQIVNDFQKGDIAEGYSVSREKKESFPLTVTSAQKNPTAFYLCASSIGTVTNQPQHFGDGTRLSIL.